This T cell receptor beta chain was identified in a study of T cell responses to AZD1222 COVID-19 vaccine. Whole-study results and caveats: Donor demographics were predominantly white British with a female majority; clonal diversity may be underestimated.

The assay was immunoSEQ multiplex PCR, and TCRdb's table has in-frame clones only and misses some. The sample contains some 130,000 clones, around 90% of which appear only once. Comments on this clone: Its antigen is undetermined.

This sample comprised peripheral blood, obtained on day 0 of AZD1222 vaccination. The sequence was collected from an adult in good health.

The DNA of the CDR3 is TGTGCCAGCAGCCCCTTCGACGCAGTCTCTGGAAACACCATATATTTT. Translating gives CASSPFDAVSGNTIYF. V is TRBV9 and J is TRBJ1-3; D is ambiguous. The CDR3 runs to 16 residues. Germline loops: CDR1 SGDLS, CDR2 YYNGEE. V lost 4 bases and J 0 bases, leaving 14 bases between the germline ends. Complete variable domain (other parts from reference TRBV9 and TRBJ1-3): DSGVTQTPKHLITATGQRVTLRCSPRSGDLSVYWYQQSLDQGLQFLIQYYNGEERAKGNILERFSAQQFPDLHSELNLSSLELGDSALYFCASSPFDAVSGNTIYFGEGSWLTVV.